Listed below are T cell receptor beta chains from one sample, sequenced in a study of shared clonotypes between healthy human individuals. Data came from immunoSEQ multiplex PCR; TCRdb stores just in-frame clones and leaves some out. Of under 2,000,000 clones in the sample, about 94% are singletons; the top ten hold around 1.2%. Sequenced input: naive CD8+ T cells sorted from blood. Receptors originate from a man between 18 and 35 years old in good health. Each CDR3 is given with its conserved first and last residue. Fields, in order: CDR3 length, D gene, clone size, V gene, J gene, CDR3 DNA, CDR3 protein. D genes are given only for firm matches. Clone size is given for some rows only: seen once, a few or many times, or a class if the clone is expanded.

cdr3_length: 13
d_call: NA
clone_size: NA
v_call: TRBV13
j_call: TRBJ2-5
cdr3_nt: TGTGCCAGCAGCTTAGGGCAGCAAGAGACCCAGTACTTC
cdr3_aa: CASSLGQQETQYF

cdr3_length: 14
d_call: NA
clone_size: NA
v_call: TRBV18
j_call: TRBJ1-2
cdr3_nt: TGTGCCAGCTCACCTACTCAGGGGCAAAATGGCTACACCTTC
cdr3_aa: CASSPTQGQNGYTF

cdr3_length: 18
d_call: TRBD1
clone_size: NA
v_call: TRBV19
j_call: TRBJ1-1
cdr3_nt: TGTGCCAGTAGTCCGGGACAGGGTGTGTTATCCCTGAACACTGAAGCTTTCTTT
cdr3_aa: CASSPGQGVLSLNTEAFF

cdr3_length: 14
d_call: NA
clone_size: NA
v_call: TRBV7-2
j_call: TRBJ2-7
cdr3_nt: TGTGCCAGCACCCTCGGGTTACTGTACTACGAGCAGTACTTC
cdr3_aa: CASTLGLLYYEQYF

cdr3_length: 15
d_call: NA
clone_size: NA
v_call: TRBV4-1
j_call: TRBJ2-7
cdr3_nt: TGCGCCAGCAGCCTGGAACGCAGCGGCGGTTACGAGCAGTACTTC
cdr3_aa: CASSLERSGGYEQYF

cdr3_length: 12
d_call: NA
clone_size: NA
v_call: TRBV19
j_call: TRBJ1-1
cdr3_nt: TGTGCCAGTGGGACGTTGGACACTGAAGCTTTCTTT
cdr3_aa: CASGTLDTEAFF

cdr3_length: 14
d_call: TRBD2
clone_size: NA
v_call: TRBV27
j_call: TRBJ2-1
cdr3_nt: TGTGCCAGCAGCCCAGCGGGATCTGGTCATGAGCAGTTCTTC
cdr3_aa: CASSPAGSGHEQFF

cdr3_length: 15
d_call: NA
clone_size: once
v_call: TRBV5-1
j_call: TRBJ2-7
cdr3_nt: TGCGCCAGCAGCTTGAGCTCGGACAGAACCTACGAGCAGTACTTC
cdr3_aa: CASSLSSDRTYEQYF

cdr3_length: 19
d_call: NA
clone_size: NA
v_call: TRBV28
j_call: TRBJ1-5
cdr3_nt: TGTGCCAGCAGTCCCCGTGAGGGGTTCGGGTCTTATAGCAATCAGCCCCAGCATTTT
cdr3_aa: CASSPREGFGSYSNQPQHF

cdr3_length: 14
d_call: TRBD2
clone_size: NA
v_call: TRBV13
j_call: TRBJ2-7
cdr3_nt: TGTGCCAGCAGCTCCTCGGGGGGGAACTACGAGCAGTACTTC
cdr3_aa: CASSSSGGNYEQYF

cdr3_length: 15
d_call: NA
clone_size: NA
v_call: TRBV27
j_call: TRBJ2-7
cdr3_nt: TGTGCCAGCAGTTTGACGAAAACACAGGGTTTGGGGCAGTACTTC
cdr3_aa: CASSLTKTQGLGQYF

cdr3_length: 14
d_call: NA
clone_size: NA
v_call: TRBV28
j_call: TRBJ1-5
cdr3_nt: TGTGCCAGCAGGACAAGTTATAGCAATCAGCCCCAGCATTTT
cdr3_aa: CASRTSYSNQPQHF

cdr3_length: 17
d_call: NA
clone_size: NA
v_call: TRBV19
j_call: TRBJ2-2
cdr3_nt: TGTGCCAGTAGTGGGTATTCTGACAGCCCGAACACCGGGGAGCTGTTTTTT
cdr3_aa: CASSGYSDSPNTGELFF

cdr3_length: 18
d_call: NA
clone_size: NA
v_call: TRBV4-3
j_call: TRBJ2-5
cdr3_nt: TGCGCCAGCAGCCAAGAGGGACAAGGGGAGGGTATCCAAGAGACCCAGTACTTC
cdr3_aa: CASSQEGQGEGIQETQYF

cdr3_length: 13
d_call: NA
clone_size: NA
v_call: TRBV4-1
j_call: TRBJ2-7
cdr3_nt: TGCGCCAGCAGCCAAGGTTGGGGCTACGAGCAGTACTTC
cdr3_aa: CASSQGWGYEQYF

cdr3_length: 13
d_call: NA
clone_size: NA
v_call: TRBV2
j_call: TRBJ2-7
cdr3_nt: TGTGCCAGCAGTGGGGGCAGAGACTACGAGCAGTACTTC
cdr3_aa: CASSGGRDYEQYF

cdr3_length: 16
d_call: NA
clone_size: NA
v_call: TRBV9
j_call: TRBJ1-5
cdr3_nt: TGTGCCAGCAGCGTAGGTAATGGGCAGGACAATCAGCCCCAGCATTTT
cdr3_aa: CASSVGNGQDNQPQHF

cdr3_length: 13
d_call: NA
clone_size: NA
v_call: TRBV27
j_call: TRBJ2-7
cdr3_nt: TGTGCCAGCAGTTTGGGGGGTTACAACGAGCAGTACTTC
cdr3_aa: CASSLGGYNEQYF

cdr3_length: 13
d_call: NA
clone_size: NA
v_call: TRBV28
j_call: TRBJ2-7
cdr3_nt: TGTGCCACCCAGGACCGGAGCTCCTACGAGCAGTACTTC
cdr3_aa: CATQDRSSYEQYF

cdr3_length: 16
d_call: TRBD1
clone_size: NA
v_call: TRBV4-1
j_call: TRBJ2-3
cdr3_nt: TGCGCCAGCAGCCAAGGGGACAGGGACAACTCGGATACGCAGTATTTT
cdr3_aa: CASSQGDRDNSDTQYF

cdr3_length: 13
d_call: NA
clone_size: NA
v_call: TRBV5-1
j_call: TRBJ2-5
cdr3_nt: TGCGCCAGCAGCTCGGGGACGCAAGAGACCCAGTACTTC
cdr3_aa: CASSSGTQETQYF

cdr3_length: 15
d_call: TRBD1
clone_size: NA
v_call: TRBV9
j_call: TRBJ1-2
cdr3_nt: TGTGCCAGCAGACCTTACAGGGGCCCTCGAGACGGCTACACCTTC
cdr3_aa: CASRPYRGPRDGYTF

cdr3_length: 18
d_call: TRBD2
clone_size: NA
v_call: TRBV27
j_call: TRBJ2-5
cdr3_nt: TGTGCCAGCAGTTTAGGGGCCGGAGCGGGGAGGTACCAAGAGACCCAGTACTTC
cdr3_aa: CASSLGAGAGRYQETQYF

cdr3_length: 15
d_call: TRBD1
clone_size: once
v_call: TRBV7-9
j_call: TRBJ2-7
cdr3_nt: TGTGCCAGCAGCCCCCCGGGACAGGGGCGCTACGAGCAGTACTTC
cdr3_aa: CASSPPGQGRYEQYF

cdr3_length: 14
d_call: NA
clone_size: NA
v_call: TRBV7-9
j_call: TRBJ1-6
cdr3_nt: TGTGCCAGCAGCTTAGATGTCGTTAATTCACCCCTCCACTTT
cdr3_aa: CASSLDVVNSPLHF

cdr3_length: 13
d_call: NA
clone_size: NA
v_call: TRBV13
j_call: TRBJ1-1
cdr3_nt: TGTGCCAGCAGCTTGATAGAGAACACTGAAGCTTTCTTT
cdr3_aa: CASSLIENTEAFF

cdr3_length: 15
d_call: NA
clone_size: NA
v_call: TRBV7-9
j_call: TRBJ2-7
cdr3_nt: TGTGCCAGCAGCTTAGACACCATAAGGCCCTACGAGCAGTACTTC
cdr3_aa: CASSLDTIRPYEQYF

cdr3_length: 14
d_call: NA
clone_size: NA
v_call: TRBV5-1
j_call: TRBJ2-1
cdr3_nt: TGCGCCAGCAGCCTCAGTGGTCGAAGGAATGAGCAGTTCTTC
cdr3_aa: CASSLSGRRNEQFF

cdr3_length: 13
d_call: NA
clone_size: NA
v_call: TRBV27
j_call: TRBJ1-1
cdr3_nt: TGTGCCAGCAGTTTGAGTACATTGACTGAAGCTTTCTTT
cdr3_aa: CASSLSTLTEAFF

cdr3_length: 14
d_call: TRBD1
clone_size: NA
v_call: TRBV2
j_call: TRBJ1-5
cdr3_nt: TGTGCCAGCAGTGAAACAGGGGGGGATCAGCCCCAGCATTTT
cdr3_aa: CASSETGGDQPQHF

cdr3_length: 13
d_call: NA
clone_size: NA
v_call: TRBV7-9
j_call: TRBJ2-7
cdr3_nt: TGTGCCAGCAGCATCCCGACAGGCCACGAGCAGTACTTC
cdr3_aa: CASSIPTGHEQYF

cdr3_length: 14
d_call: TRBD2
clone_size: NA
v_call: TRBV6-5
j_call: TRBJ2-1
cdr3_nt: TGTGCCAGTCATCCGGGACTAACCTACAATGAGCAGTTCTTC
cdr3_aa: CASHPGLTYNEQFF

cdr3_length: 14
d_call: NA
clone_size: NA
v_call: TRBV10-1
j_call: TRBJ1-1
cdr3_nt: TGCGCCACCCTTTTGTTGCGTAGAAGGACTGAAGCTTTCTTT
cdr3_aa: CATLLLRRRTEAFF

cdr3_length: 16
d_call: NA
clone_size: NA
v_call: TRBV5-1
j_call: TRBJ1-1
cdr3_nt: TGCGCCAGCAGCTTCGGGTGGCCAAGCCCCAACACTGAAGCTTTCTTT
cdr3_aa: CASSFGWPSPNTEAFF

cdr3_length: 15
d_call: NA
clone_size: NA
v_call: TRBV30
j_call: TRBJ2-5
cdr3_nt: TGTGCCTGGAGTGTCGGGACCTCAACCGGTGAGACCCAGTACTTC
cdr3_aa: CAWSVGTSTGETQYF

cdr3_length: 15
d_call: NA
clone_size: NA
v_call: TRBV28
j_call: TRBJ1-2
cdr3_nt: TGTGCCAGCAGTGATTGGGGCCCTACTAACTATGGCTACACCTTC
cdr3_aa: CASSDWGPTNYGYTF

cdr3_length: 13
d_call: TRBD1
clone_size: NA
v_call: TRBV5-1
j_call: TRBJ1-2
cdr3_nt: TGCGCCAGCAGCCCGACAGGGGTCTATGGCTACACCTTC
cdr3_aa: CASSPTGVYGYTF

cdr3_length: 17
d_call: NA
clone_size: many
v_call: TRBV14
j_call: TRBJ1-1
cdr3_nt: TGTGCCAGCAGCCAAGGGGGGGCTTCCTCCTTCAACACTGAAGCTTTCTTT
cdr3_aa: CASSQGGASSFNTEAFF

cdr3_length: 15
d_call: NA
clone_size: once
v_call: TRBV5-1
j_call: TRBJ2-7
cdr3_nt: TGCGCCAGCAGCCTAGTTCTAGGAGCGTCTTGGGAGCAGTACTTC
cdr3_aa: CASSLVLGASWEQYF

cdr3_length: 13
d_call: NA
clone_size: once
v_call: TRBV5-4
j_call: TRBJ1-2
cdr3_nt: TGTGCCAGCAGACCGACAGCAAACTATGGCTACACCTTC
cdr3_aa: CASRPTANYGYTF

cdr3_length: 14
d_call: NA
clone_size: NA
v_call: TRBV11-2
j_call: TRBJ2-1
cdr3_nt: TGTGCCAGCAGCTTAGCGGGGGCCTACAATGAGCAGTTCTTC
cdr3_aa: CASSLAGAYNEQFF

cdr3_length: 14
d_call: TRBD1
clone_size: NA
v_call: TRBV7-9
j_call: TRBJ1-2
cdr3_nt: TGTGCCAGCAGCCCTCCAGACAGGGGGAATGGCTACACCTTC
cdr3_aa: CASSPPDRGNGYTF

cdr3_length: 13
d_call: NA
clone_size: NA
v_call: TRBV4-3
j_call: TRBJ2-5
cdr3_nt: TGCGCCAGCAGCCCCACAGAGGGAAAGACCCAGTACTTC
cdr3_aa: CASSPTEGKTQYF

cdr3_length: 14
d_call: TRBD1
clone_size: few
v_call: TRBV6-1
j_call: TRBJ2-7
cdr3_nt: TGTGCCAGCAGTGGAACAGGGGTAGCCTACGAGCAGTACTTC
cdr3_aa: CASSGTGVAYEQYF

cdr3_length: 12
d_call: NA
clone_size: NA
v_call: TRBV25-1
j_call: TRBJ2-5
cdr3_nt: TGTGCCAGCAGTGTACGCGGGGAGACCCAGTACTTC
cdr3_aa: CASSVRGETQYF

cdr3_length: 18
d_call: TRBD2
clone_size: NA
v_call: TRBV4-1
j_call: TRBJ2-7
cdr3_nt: TGCGCCAGCAGCCCCGGGACTAGCGGGATCGCGCCACTCTACGAGCAGTACTTC
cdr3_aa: CASSPGTSGIAPLYEQYF

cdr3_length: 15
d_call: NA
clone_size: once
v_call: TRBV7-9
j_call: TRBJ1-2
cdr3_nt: TGTGCCAGCAGCCCTCCCAACGGGGAAATCTATGGCTACACCTTC
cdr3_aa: CASSPPNGEIYGYTF

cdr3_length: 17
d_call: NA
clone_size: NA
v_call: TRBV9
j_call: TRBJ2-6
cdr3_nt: TGTGCCAGCAGCGACCGGGACGCCGACTCTGGGGCCAACGTCCTGACTTTC
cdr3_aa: CASSDRDADSGANVLTF

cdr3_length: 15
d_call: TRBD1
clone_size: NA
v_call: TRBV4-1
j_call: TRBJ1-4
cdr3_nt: TGCGCCAGCAGCCGGACCAGGGGGCTGAATGAAAAACTGTTTTTT
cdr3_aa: CASSRTRGLNEKLFF

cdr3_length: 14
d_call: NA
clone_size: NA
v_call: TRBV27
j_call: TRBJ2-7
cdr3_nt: TGTGCCAGCAGTGCAAGGAGGGGTTTCGACGAGCAGTACTTC
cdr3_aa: CASSARRGFDEQYF

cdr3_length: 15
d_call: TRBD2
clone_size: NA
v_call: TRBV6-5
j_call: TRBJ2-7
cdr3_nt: TGTGCCAGCAGTTACTCGTCGAGCGGGAACTACGAGCAGTACTTC
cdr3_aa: CASSYSSSGNYEQYF